The 32 T cell receptor beta chains listed next were all sequenced from one sample in a study of cytomegalovirus exposure and HLA in healthy donors. Using immunoSEQ multiplex PCR, the repertoire was profiled, and TCRdb retains in-frame clones only, with some absent. Of under 300,000 clones detected, almost 90% appear once; the ten largest clones hold about 0.36%. The sequencing sample was made of PBMCs. The receptors shown here come from a young woman in good health and CMV-seronegative.

The genes are TRBV4-3 and TRBJ2-1; 8 bases agree with TRBD2. Germline CDR1 is LGHNA and CDR2 is YSLEER. The ends lost 0 bases at V and 10 bases at J; junction bases unmatched: 11. The CDR3 has 16 residues. CDR3 residues: CASSQELRGATGEQFF. CDR3 DNA sequence: TGCGCCAGCAGCCAAGAATTGCGGGGGGCCACCGGAGAGCAGTTCTTC.

The rearrangement uses TRBV5-6 and TRBJ2-5, with 9 bases matching TRBD1. Trimming at V came to 3 bases and at J to 7 bases, leaving 10 bases not matched to a gene. The germline gives CDR1 SGHDT, CDR2 YYEEEE. The CDR3 is made up of 15 amino acids. The CDR3: CASSSSGTGFVTQYF. CDR3 sequence (DNA): TGTGCCAGCAGCTCATCCGGGACAGGGTTTGTGACCCAGTACTTC.

V is TRBV9 and J is TRBJ2-5; D is possibly TRBD2 (6 bases). The CDR3 has 16 amino acids. V lost 4 bases and J lost 1, with 17 bases in between. Germline V gives CDR1 SGDLS, CDR2 YYNGEE. CDR3 amino acids: CASSQLLGGFQETQYF. For the CDR3, the DNA is TGTGCCAGCAGCCAACTCCTGGGAGGCTTCCAAGAGACCCAGTACTTC.

The V and J genes are TRBV29-1 and TRBJ1-2; tentative D call: TRBD1 (6 bases). Germline assignment: CDR1 SQVTM and CDR2 ANQGSEA. V lost 6 bases and J lost 3, with 11 bases in between. The CDR3 is 12 residues long. The CDR3 reads CSVNTGYYGYTF. CDR3 DNA sequence: TGCAGCGTAAACACAGGGTACTATGGCTACACCTTC.

V usage is TRBV19 and J usage is TRBJ2-1, with D perhaps TRBD2 (6 bases). CDR1 and CDR2 from the germline V gene are LNHDA and SQIVND (reference sequence). Trimming took 5 bases from V and 2 from J, leaving 13 bases between them. This CDR3 has 15 residues. CDR3 amino acids: CASSEISGAYNEQFF. CDR3 sequence (DNA): TGTGCCAGTAGTGAAATTAGCGGAGCCTACAATGAGCAGTTCTTC.

The chain carries TRBV28 and TRBJ2-1; TRBD2 aligns across 9 bases. The length of the CDR3 is 15 residues. Trimming cost V 3 bases and J 3 bases; bases outside gene matches: 3. Germline CDR1 reads MDHEN; CDR2 reads SYDVKM. CDR3 in DNA: TGTGCCAGCAGTTTGTGGCGGGGGGGCTACAATGAGCAGTTCTTC. Protein: CASSLWRGGYNEQFF. Drawing the rest from reference TRBV28 and TRBJ2-1, the complete variable domain is DVKVTQSSRYLVKRTGEKVFLECVQDMDHENMFWYRQDPGLGLRLIYFSYDVKMKEKGDIPEGYSVSREKKERFSLILESASTNQTSMYLCASSLWRGGYNEQFFGPGTRLTVL.

V gene TRBV5-1 combines with J gene TRBJ2-1, with TRBD2 identical over 8 bases. CDR3 length: 14 residues. The V segment lost 4 bases and the J segment 4 bases; nucleotides outside the gene matches: 4. The germline gives CDR1 SGHRS, CDR2 YFSETQ. CDR3 in amino acids: CASSPTGGYNEQFF. In DNA, the CDR3 is TGCGCCAGCAGCCCTACGGGGGGGTACAATGAGCAGTTCTTC.

This chain links TRBV28 with TRBJ1-2; unclear D gene. There are 12 residues in the CDR3. Germline lookup yields CDR1 MDHEN and CDR2 SYDVKM. V gave up 7 bases and J gave up 4 bases, with 10 bases separating them. DNA for the CDR3: TGTGCCAGCACCGCAGGACTCTATGGCTACACCTTC. Protein: CASTAGLYGYTF.

The chain combines TRBV5-1 with TRBJ2-1; 9 bases are shared with TRBD2. Germline values: CDR1 SGHRS, CDR2 YFSETQ. CDR3 length equals 17 residues. The V and J ends lost 0 bases and 2 bases, in that order; junction bases with no gene match: 6. This chain's CDR3 is CASSLGRAGGPYNEQFF. In DNA form, the CDR3 reads TGCGCCAGCAGCTTGGGAAGAGCGGGGGGTCCCTACAATGAGCAGTTCTTC.

As DNA, the CDR3 is TGCGCCAGCAGCTCCCAGACAGGGAACTCTGGAAACACCATATATTTT. As protein: CASSSQTGNSGNTIYF. The chain is built from TRBV5-1 and TRBJ1-3, with 7 nucleotides matching TRBD1. Per germline, CDR1 SGHRS and CDR2 YFSETQ. This CDR3 has 16 amino acids. J lost 0 bases, V lost 3 bases, and 6 bases had no gene match. The full variable domain, with the rest looked up from reference TRBV5-1 and TRBJ1-3, is KAGVTQTPRYLIKTRGQQVTLSCSPISGHRSVSWYQQTPGQGLQFLFEYFSETQRNKGNFPGRFSGRQFSNSRSEMNVSTLELGDSALYLCASSSQTGNSGNTIYFGEGSWLTVV.

V is TRBV7-2 and J is TRBJ2-3, with a tentative D call TRBD1 (6 bases). Germline V gene data show CDR1 as SGHTA and CDR2 as FQGNSA. Trimming stripped 5 bases from V and 1 base from J, with 16 bases between. The CDR3 is 16 residues long. CDR3 region: CASSLGTYGRTDTQYF. The CDR3 DNA reads as TGTGCCAGCAGCCTCGGGACATACGGCCGCACAGATACGCAGTATTTT. The whole variable domain, remainder taken from reference TRBV7-2 and TRBJ2-3, is GAGVSQSPSNKVTEKGKDVELRCDPISGHTALYWYRQSLGQGLEFLIYFQGNSAPDKSGLPSDRFSAERTGGSVSTLTIQRTQQEDSAVYLCASSLGTYGRTDTQYFGPGTRLTVL.

The chain links TRBV9 to TRBJ1-6, with 7 bases lining up with TRBD1. Trimming cost V 4 bases and J 6 bases; bases outside gene matches: 7. Germline CDR1 is SGDLS and CDR2 is YYNGEE. The CDR3 runs 15 residues. For the CDR3, the DNA is TGTGCCAGCAGCTCGCCACAGGGGCGTAATTCACCCCTCCACTTT. It yields the protein CASSSPQGRNSPLHF.

V usage is TRBV4-3 and J usage is TRBJ1-2, with 7 bases aligning to TRBD1. The CDR3 loop spans 14 amino acids. V shed 4 bases and J 5 bases; nucleotides not matched to a gene: 7. Germline assignment: CDR1 LGHNA and CDR2 YSLEER. The CDR3 DNA reads as TGCGCCAGCAGCCGAACTGGGACAGAGTATGGCTACACCTTC. Protein product: CASSRTGTEYGYTF.

The chain is built from TRBV19 and TRBJ1-5, with 10 bases matching TRBD1. The germline V gene has CDR1 LNHDA and CDR2 SQIVND (reference sequence). CDR3 length: 17 residues. J was trimmed by 6 bases and V by 3 bases; bases with no gene match: 11. The CDR3 bases are TGTGCCAGTAGTATGTTGGGGACAGGGGATGCGGGTCAGCCCCAGCATTTT. This codes for CASSMLGTGDAGQPQHF.

The chain recombines TRBV5-1 with TRBJ2-5; 8 nucleotides match TRBD2. Germline V lookup: CDR1 SGHRS, CDR2 YFSETQ. V gave up 3 bases and J gave up 4 bases; unmatched junction bases: 8. This CDR3 has 15 amino acids. The DNA for the CDR3 is TGCGCCAGCAGCTGGACTAGCCGGGGTTCAGAGACCCAGTACTTC. Its protein is CASSWTSRGSETQYF.

This clone was seen only once. The rearrangement links TRBV6-5 to TRBJ1-2; TRBD1 aligns across 8 bases. The CDR3 runs 14 residues. The J segment lost 4 bases and the V segment lost 5 bases, leaving 6 bases of the junction unmatched. Looked up from germline, CDR1 is MNHEY and CDR2 is SVGAGI. The CDR3 nucleotides read TGTGCCAGCAGTATCTCCGGGACAGGCTATGGCTACACCTTC. Its translation is CASSISGTGYGYTF.

This chain uses TRBV19 with TRBJ2-1; no clear D. The V gene's germline CDR1 is LNHDA and CDR2 SQIVND (reference sequence). V shed 8 bases and J shed 6 bases, with 11 bases lying between them. CDR3 length: 12 amino acids. CDR3 coding DNA: TGTGCCAGTCGGAGCCGACGCAATGAGCAGTTCTTC. It yields the protein CASRSRRNEQFF.

This chain joins TRBV4-1 and TRBJ2-1, with 9 bases aligning to TRBD2. The CDR3 length is 15 residues. CDR1 is MGHRA and CDR2 is YSYEKL in the germline V gene. Trimming took 3 bases from V and 7 from J; bases not matched to a gene: 7. CDR3 coding DNA: TGCGCCAGCAGCCACATGGTAGCGGGGGTTAATGAGCAGTTCTTC. It is translated as CASSHMVAGVNEQFF.

This clone was seen a few times. V gene TRBV30 combines with J gene TRBJ1-1; TRBD1 matches at 8 bases. The CDR3 consists of 10 residues. Trimming cost V 5 bases and J 11 bases; bases outside gene matches: 4. The germline V gene has CDR1 GTSNPN and CDR2 SVGIG (reference sequence). The CDR3 reads CAWGQGEAFF. The DNA for the CDR3 is TGTGCCTGGGGACAGGGCGAGGCTTTCTTT.

The rearrangement links TRBV27 to TRBJ2-2, with 15 bases identical to TRBD2. V lost 6 bases and J lost 5; bases outside the gene matches: 7. The CDR3 is 17 residues long. The germline V gene encodes CDR1 MNHEY and CDR2 SMNVEV (reference sequence). The CDR3 coding sequence is TGTGCCAGCAGCGGGACTAGCGGGGGGCCGCGGACCGGGGAGCTGTTTTTT. Translation: CASSGTSGGPRTGELFF.

The chain recombines TRBV5-1 with TRBJ1-1, with D possibly matching TRBD1 (5 bases). With 4 bases removed from V and 1 base from J, the gap between germline ends came to 8 bases. Germline loops: CDR1 SGHRS, CDR2 YFSETQ. The CDR3 is 13 residues long. The CDR3 loop reads CASSRTGNTEAFF. The CDR3 DNA sequence: TGCGCCAGCAGCCGTACAGGGAACACTGAAGCTTTCTTT.

This clone was seen a few times. The chain is built from TRBV5-1 and TRBJ2-7; TRBD1 might be the D (6 bases). In germline, CDR1 is SGHRS, CDR2 YFSETQ. V dropped 5 bases and J dropped 2 bases, with 14 bases sitting between them. This CDR3 comprises 14 residues. The CDR3 DNA reads as TGCGCCAGCAGATACGGACAGCTTACCTACGAGCAGTACTTC. Translation gives CASRYGQLTYEQYF.

This chain links TRBV4-3 with TRBJ2-5; a weak D match, TRBD2 (5 bases). This CDR3 has 18 amino acids. The germline gives CDR1 LGHNA, CDR2 YSLEER. V was trimmed by 0 bases and J by 2 bases, leaving 19 bases between them. In DNA, the CDR3 is TGCGCCAGCAGCCAAGAATGGGATCCCCAAGCGGTACAAGAGACCCAGTACTTC. It is translated as CASSQEWDPQAVQETQYF.

The chain joins TRBV9 to TRBJ2-5; 11 nucleotides line up with TRBD1. The CDR3 is 18 residues long. CDR1 is SGDLS, CDR2 YYNGEE, per germline. V lost 0 bases, J lost 7 bases, and 14 bases stayed unmatched. CDR3 sequence (DNA): TGTGCCAGCAGCGTAGCTACCCCGGACAGGGGGCGGTTGGGGACCCAGTACTTC. Amino acids: CASSVATPDRGRLGTQYF.

This clone was seen more than once but under ten times. The chain couples TRBV11-2 to TRBJ2-5, with D perhaps matching TRBD2 (6 bases). The germline gives CDR1 SGHAT, CDR2 FQNNGV. With 3 bases removed from V and 5 bases from J, the gap between germline ends came to 19 bases. The CDR3 extends over 16 amino acids. The CDR3 nucleotides read TGTGCCAGCAGCTTGTGGACCGCCGATGGAGGGGAGACCCAGTACTTC. Its translation: CASSLWTADGGETQYF.

The chain combines TRBV7-3 with TRBJ2-2; no firm D call. The CDR3 totals 13 residues. V was clipped by 3 bases and J by 5 bases, with 7 bases between them. The germline V gene encodes CDR1 SGHTA and CDR2 FQGTGA. The CDR3 nucleotides are TGTGCCAGCAGCTTGGCCCGAACCGGGGAGCTGTTTTTT. This translates into CASSLARTGELFF. Combining the CDR3 with reference TRBV7-3 and TRBJ2-2 gives the whole variable domain GAGVSQTPSNKVTEKGKYVELRCDPISGHTALYWYRQSLGQGPEFLIYFQGTGAADDSGLPNDRFFAVRPEGSVSTLKIQRTERGDSAVYLCASSLARTGELFFGEGSRLTVL.

This clone was observed a few times. The chain recombines TRBV11-2 with TRBJ1-2; D not certain. Trimming removed 2 bases from V and 7 bases from J, with 8 bases in between. Germline CDR1 is SGHAT and CDR2 is FQNNGV. The CDR3 has 12 amino acids. The CDR3: CASSLSVTGYTF. The CDR3 bases are TGTGCCAGCAGCTTAAGCGTGACTGGCTACACCTTC. Looking up the rest from reference TRBV11-2 and TRBJ1-2 gives the full variable domain: EAGVAQSPRYKIIEKRQSVAFWCNPISGHATLYWYQQILGQGPKLLIQFQNNGVVDDSQLPKDRFSAERLKGVDSTLKIQPAKLEDSAVYLCASSLSVTGYTFGSGTRLTVV.

This clone is a singleton in its sample. The chain employs TRBV13 and TRBJ2-1; 9 nucleotides agree with TRBD2. The CDR3 has 16 residues. J was trimmed by 8 bases and V by 4 bases; bases with no gene match: 12. Germline CDR1 reads PRHDT; CDR2 reads FYEKMQ (reference sequence). DNA of the CDR3: TGTGCCAGCAGCTCTGGACTAGCGCATCATGTCTATGAGCAGTTCTTC. This codes for CASSSGLAHHVYEQFF.

The V and J genes are TRBV7-3 and TRBJ2-1; TRBD2 matches 7 bases. Germline loops: CDR1 SGHTA, CDR2 FQGTGA. The CDR3 runs 15 residues. The V gene end was trimmed by 5 bases and the J gene end by 6 bases; junction bases not matched to a gene: 10. The DNA of the CDR3 is TGTGCCAGCAGCATCACTGCCGGCGGGGGCAATGAGCAGTTCTTC. Protein: CASSITAGGGNEQFF.

The V gene is TRBV6-5, the J gene TRBJ2-1, with 16 bases lining up with TRBD2. The germline V gene has CDR1 MNHEY and CDR2 SVGAGI. This CDR3 has 15 amino acids. The V segment lost 7 bases and the J segment 7 bases; nucleotides outside the gene matches: 4. In DNA, the CDR3 is TGTGCCAGCATGGGACTAGCGGGGGGGCTTAATGAGCAGTTCTTC. Its protein product is CASMGLAGGLNEQFF.

The rearrangement links TRBV30 to TRBJ1-1; weak D call: TRBD1 (6 bases). Trimming left V 4 bases short and J 3 bases short, with 12 bases between. CDR1 and CDR2 (germline): GTSNPN, SVGIG (reference sequence). The CDR3 consists of 13 residues. Here the CDR3 DNA reads TGTGCCTGGACAGGGGTTGGGGACACTGAAGCTTTCTTT. Translation: CAWTGVGDTEAFF.

The chain has TRBV11-1 and TRBJ2-1; 8 positions match TRBD1. Germline V gives CDR1 SGHAT, CDR2 FQDESV (reference sequence). The CDR3 contains 14 residues. The J segment lost 6 bases and the V segment lost 3 bases, leaving 4 bases of the junction unmatched. The CDR3: CASSLADRGNEQFF. The CDR3 DNA is TGTGCCAGCAGCTTGGCAGACAGGGGCAATGAGCAGTTCTTC.